The clone carrying this T cell receptor (beta chain) was counted a few times. TCRdb analysed the 5' RACE reads with MiXCR anew, one entry per CDR3 protein. The profile shows 85,000 to 90,000 distinct CDR3 sequences, 13% to 15% of them singletons. The CDR3 has 14 residues. The V end was cut by 6 bases, the J end by 1 base, with 12 bases between. Looked up from germline, CDR1 is SNHLY and CDR2 is FYNNEI. This sample stems from a study of early T cells in non-severe SARS-CoV-2 infection. Background on the study: From unsorted whole blood, bulk RNA was sequenced, and the chains remained unpaired.

Specimen: whole blood. V usage is TRBV2 and J usage is TRBJ1-1; no reliable D call. The TCR sequence derives from an adult who was a healthcare worker with PCR-confirmed SARS-CoV-2 infection or an uninfected control (not recorded which). This CDR3 reads CASSQRSRNTEAFF. Written as DNA, the CDR3 is TGTGCCAGCAGCCAACGGTCTAGGAACACTGAAGCTTTCTTT.